Shown below are 5 T cell receptor beta chains from a single sample sequenced in a study of blood T cell repertoires in COVID-19. TCRdb's copy holds only in-frame clones and misses some; the assay was immunoSEQ multiplex PCR. There are tens of thousands of clones in the sample; roughly 85% occur only once, and around 45% lies in the top ten. The material sequenced was peripheral blood. Receptors originate from a man aged 55 to 69 with active or convalescent COVID-19.

The CDR3 here is CSVEDLSQETQYF. As DNA, the CDR3 is TGCAGCGTTGAAGATCTGAGCCAAGAGACCCAGTACTTC. The chain carries TRBV29-1 and TRBJ2-5; unclear D gene. Trimming pared 0 bases from V and 1 base from J, leaving 6 bases between. This CDR3 spans 13 amino acids. CDR1 is SQVTM and CDR2 is ANQGSEA in the germline V gene.

This clone was observed a single time. The V call is TRBV27, the J call TRBJ2-2; D might be TRBD1 (5 bases). The V and J ends lost 5 bases and 5 bases respectively, with 21 bases between them. The CDR3 length is 17 residues. Germline V gives CDR1 MNHEY, CDR2 SMNVEV (reference sequence). The CDR3 region is CASSPTDVQGWTGELFF. The CDR3 region has the DNA TGTGCCAGCAGTCCCACGGACGTTCAGGGATGGACCGGGGAGCTGTTTTTT.

The chain links TRBV28 to TRBJ1-3, with D possibly TRBD1 on 5 matching bases. This CDR3 region has 14 residues. Germline CDR1 reads MDHEN; CDR2 reads SYDVKM. V lost 2 bases, J lost 3 bases, and 8 bases lay in between. CDR3 sequence reads: CASSLDRVGNTIYF. CDR3 in DNA: TGTGCCAGCAGTTTAGACAGAGTTGGAAACACCATATATTTT.

The V call is TRBV6-1, the J call TRBJ2-2, with TRBD1 matching 8 bases. Germline trimming cut 7 bases from V and 3 bases from J; bases unmatched to any gene: 4. The CDR3 totals 14 residues. CDR1 and CDR2 from the germline V gene are MNHNS and SASEGT. The CDR3 nucleotides read TGTGCCAGCAAGGGACAGGTATACACCGGGGAGCTGTTTTTT. The encoded protein is CASKGQVYTGELFF.

This chain uses TRBV3-1 (or the pseudogene TRBV3-2) with TRBJ1-5, with TRBD1 matching 9 bases. There are 15 residues in the CDR3. Germline CDR1 and CDR2: LGHDT and YNNKEL (reference sequence). Trimming at V came to 1 base and at J to 6 bases, leaving 4 bases not matched to a gene. CDR3 DNA sequence: TGTGCCAGCAGCCAAGGGGACAGGGTGGCTCAGCCCCAGCATTTT. Its protein is CASSQGDRVAQPQHF.